The TCR beta chain under discussion was sequenced for a study of regulatory T cells in long-lasting Graves disease. The study's findings and limits: Favored gene segments in persistent disease were TRBV28, TRBJ1-2 and TRBJ2-5. Patients with persistent Graves' had lower TCR diversity than newly diagnosed patients.

Described time point: persistent/refractory GD, antithyroid drugs over 5 years with positive TRAb. Extracted PBMC RNA gave rise to the TCR library. Roughly 10-milliliter peripheral blood samples went into EDTA tubes. This clonotype came up many times. Its antigen remains unknown. CDR3 regions were amplified by Arm-PCR using iRepertoire HTBI primers to build TCR beta libraries. A single record per CDR3 protein comes from TCRdb applying MiXCR to the multiplex PCR reads. The repertoire holds 650,000 to 850,000 distinct CDR3 sequences, with 25% to 30% as singletons. Germline CDR1 is MDHEN and CDR2 is SYDVKM. V dropped 4 bases and J dropped 5 bases, with 15 bases sitting between them. This CDR3 is built from 16 residues.

This rearrangement joins TRBV28 to TRBJ1-6; D gene ambiguous. The sequence was obtained from a female donor with Graves disease. This specimen was peripheral blood mononuclear cells (PBMCs), taken when the disease was refractory, from a patient treated with antithyroid drugs. The CDR3 sequence is CASSYPGRVDNSPLHF. The DNA for the CDR3 is TGTGCCAGCAGTTACCCTGGGAGGGTCGATAATTCACCCCTCCACTTT.